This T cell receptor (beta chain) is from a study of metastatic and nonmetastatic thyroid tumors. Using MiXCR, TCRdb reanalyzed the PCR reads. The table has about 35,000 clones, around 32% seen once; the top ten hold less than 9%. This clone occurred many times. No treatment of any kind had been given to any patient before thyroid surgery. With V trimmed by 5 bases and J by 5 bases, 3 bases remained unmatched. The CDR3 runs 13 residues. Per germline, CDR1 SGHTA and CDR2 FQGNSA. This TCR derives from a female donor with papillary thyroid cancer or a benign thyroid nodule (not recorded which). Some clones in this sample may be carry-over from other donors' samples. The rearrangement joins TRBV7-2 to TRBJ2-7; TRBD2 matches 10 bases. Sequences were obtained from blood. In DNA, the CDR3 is TGTGCCAGCAGCCCAGGACTAGCGGACGAGCAGTACTTC. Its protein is CASSPGLADEQYF.